This is a list of T cell receptor beta chains from one sample in a study of blood T cell repertoires in COVID-19. Only in-frame clones appear in the TCRdb table, and some are missing; sequencing was by immunoSEQ multiplex PCR. The sample contains about 480,000 clones, more than 85% of which appear only once. Specimen: peripheral blood. The receptors derive from a woman aged 25 to 45 with acute or convalescent COVID-19. CDR3s include the opening cysteine and the closing phenylalanine or tryptophan. Each record gives: J gene, D gene, V gene, clone size, CDR3 protein, CDR3 DNA. A D gene is named only where the DNA matches it firmly. A clone size is listed for some rows: how often the clone was seen (once, few, many), or a class if it is expanded.

J: TRBJ1-1; D: .; V: TRBV5-4; size: .; CDR3: CASSLGQLGVNTEAFF; DNA: TGTGCCAGCAGCTTGGGTCAACTGGGAGTGAACACTGAAGCTTTCTTT
J: TRBJ2-3; D: TRBD2; V: TRBV24-1; size: .; CDR3: CATRSGGPSDTQYF; DNA: TGTGCCACAAGGAGCGGGGGGCCTTCAGATACGCAGTATTTT
J: TRBJ2-3; D: .; V: TRBV2; size: .; CDR3: CASRRTIADTQYF; DNA: TGTGCCAGCAGAAGGACAATTGCAGATACGCAGTATTTT
J: TRBJ2-5; D: TRBD1; V: TRBV30; size: .; CDR3: CAWSDWAEGAEETQYF; DNA: TGTGCCTGGAGTGATTGGGCCGAGGGGGCCGAAGAGACCCAGTACTTC
J: TRBJ1-1; D: .; V: TRBV6-5; size: .; CDR3: CASSYSGIYTEAFF; DNA: TGTGCCAGCAGTTACAGCGGCATTTATACTGAAGCTTTCTTT
J: TRBJ1-2; D: .; V: TRBV29-1; size: .; CDR3: CSVEGVGNPSYGYTF; DNA: TGCAGCGTTGAAGGTGTGGGCAACCCGTCCTATGGCTACACCTTC
J: TRBJ1-2; D: .; V: TRBV30; size: .; CDR3: CAWSARAYGYTF; DNA: TGTGCCTGGAGTGCCAGGGCCTATGGCTACACCTTC
J: TRBJ1-4; D: .; V: TRBV3-1/TRBV3-2; size: .; CDR3: CASSHVEDNEKLFF; DNA: TGTGCCAGCAGCCACGTAGAAGATAATGAAAAACTGTTTTTT
J: TRBJ1-1; D: .; V: TRBV5-1; size: .; CDR3: CASSSNGGLLNTEAFF; DNA: TGCGCCAGCAGCTCCAACGGAGGGCTGCTGAACACTGAAGCTTTCTTT
J: TRBJ2-7; D: TRBD1; V: TRBV19; size: .; CDR3: CASSGTGGWDEQYF; DNA: TGTGCCAGTAGTGGGACAGGTGGATGGGACGAGCAGTACTTC
J: TRBJ2-3; D: .; V: TRBV6-5; size: .; CDR3: CASSLAPSSTDTQYF; DNA: TGTGCCAGCAGTTTGGCCCCGTCGAGCACAGATACGCAGTATTTT
J: TRBJ2-1; D: .; V: TRBV6-1; size: .; CDR3: CASSEEDWTPVIFF; DNA: TGTGCCAGCAGTGAAGAAGACTGGACTCCAGTCATCTTCTTC
J: TRBJ2-3; D: .; V: TRBV3-1/TRBV3-2; size: .; CDR3: CASSQETGTQYF; DNA: TGTGCCAGCAGCCAAGAGACAGGTACGCAGTATTTT
J: TRBJ1-4; D: .; V: TRBV30; size: .; CDR3: CAWSEARTVNEKLFF; DNA: TGTGCCTGGAGTGAGGCTCGGACAGTTAATGAAAAACTGTTTTTT
J: TRBJ1-2; D: TRBD1; V: TRBV19; size: .; CDR3: CASSVSGQWSDGYTF; DNA: TGTGCCAGTAGTGTGTCGGGACAGTGGAGTGATGGCTACACCTTC
J: TRBJ2-1; D: TRBD2; V: TRBV28; size: .; CDR3: CASSLRTSGGGNEQFF; DNA: TGTGCCAGCAGTTTACGGACTAGCGGGGGGGGTAATGAGCAGTTCTTC
J: TRBJ1-2; D: TRBD1; V: TRBV19; size: once; CDR3: CASSMATGAGYTF; DNA: TGTGCCAGTAGTATGGCCACAGGGGCTGGCTACACCTTC
J: TRBJ1-5; D: .; V: TRBV2; size: .; CDR3: CASSVGQQPQHF; DNA: TGTGCCAGCAGTGTGGGGCAACAGCCCCAGCATTTT
J: TRBJ2-5; D: .; V: TRBV12-3/TRBV12-4; size: .; CDR3: CASRIRGETQYF; DNA: TGTGCCAGCAGGATCAGGGGCGAGACCCAGTACTTC
J: TRBJ2-1; D: .; V: TRBV7-2; size: .; CDR3: CASSLVFGIYNEQFF; DNA: TGTGCCAGCAGCTTAGTGTTCGGGATCTACAATGAGCAGTTCTTC
J: TRBJ2-7; D: .; V: TRBV5-1; size: .; CDR3: CASSLEGGTGEQYF; DNA: TGCGCCAGCAGCTTGGAGGGGGGGACAGGTGAGCAGTACTTC
J: TRBJ2-7; D: .; V: TRBV6-1; size: .; CDR3: CASSDPRTASYEQYF; DNA: TGTGCCAGCAGTGACCCGCGGACAGCCTCCTACGAGCAGTACTTC
J: TRBJ2-7; D: TRBD1; V: TRBV28; size: .; CDR3: CASSPPGTGPQYF; DNA: TGTGCCAGCAGTCCACCCGGGACAGGGCCGCAGTACTTC
J: TRBJ2-3; D: TRBD1; V: TRBV25-1; size: .; CDR3: CASSTDRAADTQYF; DNA: TGTGCCAGCAGCACAGACAGGGCTGCAGATACGCAGTATTTT
J: TRBJ1-1; D: .; V: TRBV6-6; size: .; CDR3: CASILNSLNTEAFF; DNA: TGTGCCAGCATTCTTAACAGTTTGAACACTGAAGCTTTCTTT
J: TRBJ1-2; D: TRBD1; V: TRBV9; size: .; CDR3: CASSPRDSYNYGYTF; DNA: TGTGCCAGTTCCCCGCGGGACAGCTATAACTATGGCTACACCTTC
J: TRBJ1-2; D: .; V: TRBV18; size: .; CDR3: CASSPSENNYGYTF; DNA: TGTGCCAGCTCACCGAGTGAGAATAACTATGGCTACACCTTC
J: TRBJ2-3; D: .; V: TRBV23-1; size: .; CDR3: CASSLGISTDTQYF; DNA: TGCGCCAGCAGTCTGGGCATAAGCACAGATACGCAGTATTTT
J: TRBJ2-1; D: .; V: TRBV27; size: .; CDR3: CASSLVPLQQNEQFF; DNA: TGTGCCAGCAGTTTAGTTCCCCTCCAACAGAATGAGCAGTTCTTC
J: TRBJ2-1; D: .; V: TRBV9; size: .; CDR3: CASSVAGRGGDEQFF; DNA: TGTGCCAGCAGCGTAGCGGGCAGGGGTGGGGATGAGCAGTTCTTC
J: TRBJ2-3; D: TRBD1; V: TRBV5-8; size: once; CDR3: CASSRGQGSTDTQYF; DNA: TGTGCCAGCAGCCGAGGACAGGGAAGCACAGATACGCAGTATTTT
J: TRBJ1-1; D: .; V: TRBV5-5; size: .; CDR3: CASSPIPFRTEAFF; DNA: TGTGCCAGCAGCCCTATTCCCTTTCGCACTGAAGCTTTCTTT
J: TRBJ1-5; D: .; V: TRBV2; size: .; CDR3: CASSGQGMRQPQHF; DNA: TGTGCCAGCAGTGGGCAGGGGATGCGACAGCCCCAGCATTTT
J: TRBJ1-1; D: .; V: TRBV2; size: .; CDR3: CATPSPNTEAFF; DNA: TGTGCCACCCCGAGCCCGAACACTGAAGCTTTCTTT
J: TRBJ2-7; D: TRBD1; V: TRBV11-1; size: .; CDR3: CASSDRGYEQYF; DNA: TGTGCCAGCAGCGACAGGGGCTACGAGCAGTACTTC
J: TRBJ1-2; D: TRBD1; V: TRBV4-1; size: .; CDR3: CASSQKTRGLPNYGYTF; DNA: TGCGCCAGCAGCCAAAAGACCAGGGGGCTCCCAAACTATGGCTACACCTTC
J: TRBJ1-1; D: .; V: TRBV7-3; size: once; CDR3: CASSRIGGDTEAFF; DNA: TGTGCCAGCAGCCGAATCGGGGGGGACACTGAAGCTTTCTTT
J: TRBJ1-1; D: .; V: TRBV29-1; size: .; CDR3: CSVAEAFF; DNA: TGCAGCGTCGCTGAAGCTTTCTTT
J: TRBJ2-3; D: .; V: TRBV9; size: .; CDR3: CASSVDRRAADTQYF; DNA: TGTGCCAGCAGCGTAGATCGGAGGGCGGCAGATACGCAGTATTTT
J: TRBJ2-2; D: TRBD2; V: TRBV11-3; size: .; CDR3: CASSLEGRDTGELFF; DNA: TGTGCCAGCAGCTTAGAGGGGAGGGACACCGGGGAGCTGTTTTTT
J: TRBJ1-2; D: .; V: TRBV20-1; size: .; CDR3: CSARGGNGYTF; DNA: TGCAGTGCTAGAGGGGGCAATGGCTACACCTTC
J: TRBJ1-2; D: .; V: TRBV11-3; size: .; CDR3: CASSLPSYRNYGYTF; DNA: TGTGCCAGCAGCTTGCCTAGTTATAGGAACTATGGCTACACCTTC
J: TRBJ2-2; D: TRBD1; V: TRBV7-6; size: .; CDR3: CASRPDRRNTGELFF; DNA: TGTGCCAGCAGACCGGACAGGAGGAACACCGGGGAGCTGTTTTTT
J: TRBJ1-4; D: .; V: TRBV28; size: .; CDR3: CASTNWEKLFF; DNA: TGTGCCAGCACGAACTGGGAAAAACTGTTTTTT
J: TRBJ2-1; D: .; V: TRBV7-9; size: .; CDR3: CASSLRGGFYEQFF; DNA: TGTGCCAGCAGCTTAAGGGGTGGTTTCTATGAGCAGTTCTTC
J: TRBJ2-1; D: .; V: TRBV7-2; size: .; CDR3: CASSLDGTRPYNEQFF; DNA: TGTGCCAGCAGCTTAGACGGGACACGGCCCTACAATGAGCAGTTCTTC
J: TRBJ1-1; D: .; V: TRBV6-5; size: .; CDR3: CASSYRGNPDEAFF; DNA: TGTGCCAGCAGTTACAGAGGCAATCCTGATGAAGCTTTCTTT
J: TRBJ2-1; D: TRBD1; V: TRBV4-2; size: .; CDR3: CASSQGDRGRNEQFF; DNA: TGTGCCAGCAGCCAAGGCGACAGGGGCCGAAATGAGCAGTTCTTC
J: TRBJ2-1; D: TRBD1; V: TRBV14; size: .; CDR3: CASSYTGGRGDEQFF; DNA: TGTGCCAGCAGCTACACAGGGGGGCGAGGGGATGAGCAGTTCTTC
J: TRBJ1-2; D: .; V: TRBV5-1; size: few; CDR3: CASSLGAQGYGYTF; DNA: TGCGCCAGCAGCTTGGGGGCCCAGGGCTATGGCTACACCTTC
J: TRBJ1-2; D: .; V: TRBV21-1; size: .; CDR3: CASSKLCPETCGGNPPLWGYTF; DNA: TGTGCCAGCAGCAAGTTGTGCCCCGAAACTTGTGGCGGGAACCCCCCATTGTGGGGCTACACCTTC
J: TRBJ2-7; D: TRBD1; V: TRBV5-1; size: once; CDR3: CASSLARGTGTIYEQYF; DNA: TGCGCCAGCAGCTTGGCGCGGGGGACAGGGACCATCTACGAGCAGTACTTC